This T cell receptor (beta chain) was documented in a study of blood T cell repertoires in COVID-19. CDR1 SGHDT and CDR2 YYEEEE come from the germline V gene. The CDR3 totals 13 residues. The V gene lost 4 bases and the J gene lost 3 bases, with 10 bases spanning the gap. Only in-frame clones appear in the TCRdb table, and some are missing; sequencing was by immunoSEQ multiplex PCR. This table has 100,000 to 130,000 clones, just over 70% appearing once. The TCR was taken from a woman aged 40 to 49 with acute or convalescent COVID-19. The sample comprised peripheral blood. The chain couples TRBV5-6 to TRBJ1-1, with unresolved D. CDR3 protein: CASSLIRDTEAFF. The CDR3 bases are TGTGCCAGCAGCCTGATCCGGGACACTGAAGCTTTCTTT.